These T cell receptor beta chains were read from a single sample in a study of blood T cell repertoires in COVID-19. Only in-frame clones appear in the TCRdb table, and some are missing; sequencing was by immunoSEQ multiplex PCR. This sample carries about 160,000 clones, roughly 80% of them seen once, and the ten largest clones take 7%. The sequenced sample consisted of peripheral blood. These receptors were collected from a woman in her thirties or forties with COVID-19, enrolled during active disease. CDR3s include the opening cysteine and the closing phenylalanine or tryptophan. The order of the fields is V gene, D gene, J gene, clone size, CDR3 DNA, CDR3 protein. The D gene is left open where the match is weak. Rows give clone size only sometimes, using once, few, many, or a class for an expanded clone.

>TRBV12-3/TRBV12-4|NA|TRBJ1-4|NA
TGTGCCAGCACCAGGGTAGACGGTGAAAAACTGTTTTTT
CASTRVDGEKLFF
>TRBV19|TRBD2|TRBJ2-7|NA
TGTGCCAGTAGTATGGGACTAGCGGGAGTGAGCGAGCAGTACTTC
CASSMGLAGVSEQYF
>TRBV13|TRBD2|TRBJ2-3|NA
TGTGCCAGCAGCAGCCGCCGGGGGGGCCTCACAGATACGCAGTATTTT
CASSSRRGGLTDTQYF
>TRBV7-2|TRBD2|TRBJ2-3|NA
TGTGCCAGCAGCTCGGGGACTAGTTTGTGGATTACAGATACGCAGTATTTT
CASSSGTSLWITDTQYF
>TRBV10-2|TRBD2|TRBJ2-2|NA
TGCGCCAGCAGTGTGGGGCGGACTAGCGGGGTAGACACCGGGGAGCTGTTTTTT
CASSVGRTSGVDTGELFF
>TRBV6-1|NA|TRBJ1-6|once
TGTGCCAGCAGTGAAGTGTCGGGGATGGGGTCACCCCTCCACTTT
CASSEVSGMGSPLHF
>TRBV7-9|TRBD2|TRBJ2-1|NA
TGTGCCAGCAGCGATAGGACTAGCGGGAGTGAAGGGGGGCAGTTCTTC
CASSDRTSGSEGGQFF
>TRBV19|TRBD1|TRBJ1-5|NA
TGTGCCAGTAGTATACGACCGGGACAGGCCTTCAATCAGCCCCAGCATTTT
CASSIRPGQAFNQPQHF
>TRBV28|NA|TRBJ1-4|NA
TGTGCCAGCAGTTTATCCAAGATAGGGGGTGAAAAACTGTTTTTT
CASSLSKIGGEKLFF
>TRBV28|NA|TRBJ2-7|NA
TGTGCCACCATCCCCCTATTAGGGAGAGTAAGCGACGAGCAGTACTTC
CATIPLLGRVSDEQYF
>TRBV7-8|NA|TRBJ2-1|NA
TGTGCCAGCAGAAAAAATTCCGACTTAACCAAGCAGTTCTTC
CASRKNSDLTKQFF
>TRBV18|TRBD2|TRBJ2-2|NA
TGTGCCAGCTCACTCCTAGCGGGGGAATACACCGGGGAGCTGTTTTTT
CASSLLAGEYTGELFF
>TRBV15|NA|TRBJ2-2|NA
TGTGCCACCAGCAGGGGGGCATACACCGGGGAGCTGTTTTTT
CATSRGAYTGELFF
>TRBV5-4|NA|TRBJ1-2|NA
TGTGCCAGCAGCCCTTGGGGGGGCAGGGTTGAGGGCTACACCTTC
CASSPWGGRVEGYTF
>TRBV5-4|NA|TRBJ1-1|once
TGTGCCAGCAGCAAGACAGCTGCAAGTAACACTGAAGCTTTCTTT
CASSKTAASNTEAFF
>TRBV14|TRBD2|TRBJ2-1|NA
TGTGCCAGCAGCCAGAGACTAGCCGCCTCCTACAATGAGCAGTTCTTC
CASSQRLAASYNEQFF
>TRBV4-2|NA|TRBJ1-5|many
TGTGCCAGCAGCCAAGTCGCGAATCAGCCCCAGCATTTT
CASSQVANQPQHF
>TRBV19|NA|TRBJ2-5|NA
TGTGCCAGTACCCCGAGGTCTACTTTGGAGACCCAGTACTTC
CASTPRSTLETQYF
>TRBV5-4|TRBD1|TRBJ2-5|NA
TGTGCCAGCAGCTTGGACCAGGGGGCGATGGAGACCCAGTACTTC
CASSLDQGAMETQYF
>TRBV5-1|TRBD1|TRBJ1-2|NA
TGCGCCAGCAGCGCCCCCCAGGGGGCCAGGGGCTACACCTTC
CASSAPQGARGYTF
>TRBV7-8|TRBD2|TRBJ2-1|NA
TGTGCCAGCAGCTTTAATGGCGGGAGGGGGAATGAGCAGTTCTTC
CASSFNGGRGNEQFF
>TRBV7-9|TRBD1|TRBJ1-1|once
TGTGCCAGCACCGCCAGGACAGGGGGGAACACTGAAGCTTTCTTT
CASTARTGGNTEAFF